This T cell receptor (beta chain) was identified in a study of naive and memory T cell subsets. For this clonotype: What it recognizes is unknown.

Two oligonucleotides, mixed equimolar, formed the beta constant-region primer covering TRBC1 and TRBC2. TCRdb independently ran MiXCR on the UMI-ligation and nested PCR reads; one entry per CDR3 protein. The table records about 90,000 distinct CDR3 sequences, more than 6.5% of them present only once. Study observations and caveats: There was no ground truth to check naive and memory subset results.

Germline V gives CDR1 SGHTA, CDR2 FQGNSA. V dropped 5 bases and J dropped 5 bases, with 25 bases sitting between them. There are 17 residues in the CDR3. Sequenced input: central memory CD4+ T cells from blood. The TCR was taken from a human donor in good health. The V call is TRBV7-2, the J call TRBJ2-7; D perhaps matches TRBD2 (5 bases). As DNA, the CDR3 is TGTGCCAGCAGCCTCCTGTTTAGGGCGGGTGGGAAGGACGAGCAGTACTTC. It translates to CASSLLFRAGGKDEQYF.